The 14 T cell receptor beta chains reported below all come from one sample, sequenced in a study of blood T cell repertoires in COVID-19. The table came from immunoSEQ multiplex PCR; TCRdb's copy has only in-frame clones and leaves some out. Of over 150,000 clones in the sample, 85% were seen once. Sequenced input: PBMCs or T cells enriched from blood (not recorded which). The source of these receptors is a man in his forties or fifties who had recovered from COVID-19.

The V gene is TRBV2, the J gene TRBJ2-2; 9 nucleotides align to TRBD2. V shed 0 bases and J 5 bases; nucleotides not matched to a gene: 1. The CDR3 has 15 amino acids. Germline V gene sequence: CDR1 SNHLY, CDR2 FYNNEI. In DNA form, the CDR3 reads TGTGCCAGCAGTGAAGCGCGGGGGGGGACCGGGGAGCTGTTTTTT. This translates into CASSEARGGTGELFF.

This clone was observed a handful of times. V usage is TRBV11-2 and J usage is TRBJ2-5; TRBD1 matches 8 bases. This CDR3 spans 14 amino acids. V shed 6 bases and J 7 bases; nucleotides not matched to a gene: 10. Germline V gives CDR1 SGHAT, CDR2 FQNNGV. The CDR3 sequence is CASSFGQGGVTQYF. In nucleotides, the CDR3 is TGTGCCAGCAGTTTCGGACAGGGAGGAGTGACCCAGTACTTC.

V and J are TRBV9 and TRBJ2-7; 9 bases fit TRBD2. This CDR3 contains 16 residues. The germline V gene has CDR1 SGDLS and CDR2 YYNGEE. Trimming took 3 bases from V and 4 from J; bases not matched to a gene: 11. CDR3 nucleotides: TGTGCCAGCAGCGGGGCCCCGGGACTAGCAGTTTACGAGCAGTACTTC. This encodes CASSGAPGLAVYEQYF. The full variable domain, rest sourced from reference TRBV9 and TRBJ2-7, is DSGVTQTPKHLITATGQRVTLRCSPRSGDLSVYWYQQSLDQGLQFLIQYYNGEERAKGNILERFSAQQFPDLHSELNLSSLELGDSALYFCASSGAPGLAVYEQYFGPGTRLTVT.

DNA for the CDR3: TGTGCCAGCAGTGAATTGACAGGGGAGTTTCAGCCCCAGCATTTT. Amino acids: CASSELTGEFQPQHF. V and J are TRBV6-1 and TRBJ1-5; 8 bases fit TRBD1. The V gene end was trimmed by 2 bases and the J gene end by 6 bases; junction bases not matched to a gene: 6. Germline lookup yields CDR1 MNHNS and CDR2 SASEGT. This CDR3 region has 15 residues.

The chain has TRBV29-1 and TRBJ1-1, with D uncertain. Germline values: CDR1 SQVTM, CDR2 ANQGSEA. The CDR3 runs to 12 residues. V lost 5 bases and J lost 1, with 8 bases in between. CDR3 residues: CSVTDWNTEAFF. The CDR3 DNA reads as TGCAGCGTTACGGACTGGAACACTGAAGCTTTCTTT. Drawing the rest from reference TRBV29-1 and TRBJ1-1, the complete variable domain is SAVISQKPSRDICQRGTSLTIQCQVDSQVTMMFWYRQQPGQSLTLIATANQGSEATYESGFVIDKFPISRPNLTFSTLTVSNMSPEDSSIYLCSVTDWNTEAFFGQGTRLTVV.

V gene TRBV7-9 combines with J gene TRBJ2-7, with 7 nucleotides matching TRBD1. V lost 5 bases to trimming and J lost 5 bases; unmatched junction nucleotides: 9. The CDR3 spans 14 residues. Germline lookup yields CDR1 SEHNR and CDR2 FQNEAQ (reference sequence). The CDR3 is CASSPRQGFDEQYF. The CDR3 region has the DNA TGTGCCAGCAGCCCCCGACAGGGTTTTGACGAGCAGTACTTC.

This chain connects TRBV7-2 to TRBJ2-6; 7 nucleotides align to TRBD1. The CDR3 is 19 residues long. Trimming took 1 base from V and 2 from J; bases not matched to a gene: 11. CDR1 and CDR2 (germline): SGHTA, FQGNSA. The DNA of the CDR3 is TGTGCCAGCAGCTTAGGGCTTTCGAGGGGGCGGCCTGGGGCCAACGTCCTGACTTTC. Translation: CASSLGLSRGRPGANVLTF.

The genes are TRBV9 and TRBJ2-1; 10 nucleotides match TRBD2. The CDR3 covers 14 residues. Germline V gene lookup returns CDR1 SGDLS and CDR2 YYNGEE. Unmatched junction bases numbered 4, after V lost 3 bases and J lost 7 bases. DNA of the CDR3: TGTGCCAGCAGCGCCCTAGCGGGAGTGAATGAGCAGTTCTTC. This encodes CASSALAGVNEQFF.

The J gene is TRBJ2-3, the V gene TRBV7-9, with 10 bases lining up with TRBD2. Germline V gives CDR1 SEHNR, CDR2 FQNEAQ (reference sequence). The CDR3 sequence is 16 residues long. V was pared by 5 bases and J by 2 bases, with 7 bases of the junction left unmatched. This CDR3 is CASSPYGTSDTDTQYF. The DNA of the CDR3 is TGTGCCAGCAGCCCGTACGGGACTAGCGACACAGATACGCAGTATTTT.

This chain connects TRBV7-9 to TRBJ2-5; TRBD1 might be the D (5 bases). Deletions cut 0 bases from V and 4 bases from J, with 15 bases between. Per germline, CDR1 SEHNR and CDR2 FQNEAQ (reference sequence). The CDR3 totals 16 residues. The CDR3 DNA follows: TGTGCCAGCAGCTTAGCCGGTGCAGGGCCCCTAGAGACCCAGTACTTC. Protein: CASSLAGAGPLETQYF.

The table lists this clone with a few counts. This rearrangement joins TRBV19 to TRBJ1-4; 7 positions match TRBD1. Trimming took 5 bases from V and 9 from J; bases not matched to a gene: 3. This CDR3 spans 12 amino acids. Germline-derived CDR1 and CDR2 are LNHDA and SQIVND (reference sequence). CDR3 in DNA: TGTGCCAGTAGTGGGACAGCCCAAAAACTGTTTTTT. Amino acids: CASSGTAQKLFF.

The chain recombines TRBV5-5 with TRBJ1-5, with TRBD1 matching 7 bases. V dropped 4 bases and J dropped 6; count of bases not matched to a gene: 7. The CDR3 is 14 amino acids. Germline values: CDR1 SGHKS, CDR2 YYEKEE (reference sequence). This chain's CDR3 is CASSVEGARQPQHF. CDR3 coding DNA: TGTGCCAGCAGCGTGGAGGGGGCTCGTCAGCCCCAGCATTTT.

The chain has TRBV19 and TRBJ1-4, with 7 bases fitting TRBD1. Germline V lookup: CDR1 LNHDA, CDR2 SQIVND (reference sequence). The ends lost 3 bases at V and 7 bases at J; junction bases unmatched: 8. The CDR3 consists of 15 residues. This CDR3 is CASSIGAGGGEKLFF. In nucleotides, the CDR3 is TGTGCCAGTAGTATCGGGGCAGGGGGAGGTGAAAAACTGTTTTTT.

The chain has TRBV11-3 and TRBJ2-3; no clear D. Per germline, CDR1 SGHNT and CDR2 YENEEA. The CDR3 runs 15 residues. V lost 5 bases to trimming and J lost 4 bases, with 16 bases between them. CDR3 sequence (DNA): TGTGCCAGCAGCCCCCGAAGGCATACAGCAGATACGCAGTATTTT. This codes for CASSPRRHTADTQYF.